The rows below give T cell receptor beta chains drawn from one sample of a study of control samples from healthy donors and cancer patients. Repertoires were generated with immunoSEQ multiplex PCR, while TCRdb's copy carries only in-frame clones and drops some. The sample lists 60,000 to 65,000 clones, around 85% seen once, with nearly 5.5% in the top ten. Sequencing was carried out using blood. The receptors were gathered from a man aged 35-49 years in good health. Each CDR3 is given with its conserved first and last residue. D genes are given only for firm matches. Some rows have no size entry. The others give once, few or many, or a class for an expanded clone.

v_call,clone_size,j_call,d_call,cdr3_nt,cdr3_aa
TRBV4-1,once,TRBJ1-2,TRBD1,TGCGCCAGCAGCCAGCCCCTGGACAGGGGGGATGGCTACACCTTC,CASSQPLDRGDGYTF
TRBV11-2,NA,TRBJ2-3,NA,TGTGCCAGCAGCTGGATAGCTTCAGGGCTGGGCACAGATACGCAGTATTTT,CASSWIASGLGTDTQYF
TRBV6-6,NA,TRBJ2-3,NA,TGTGCCAGCAGTGCCCAGAATACGCAGTATTTT,CASSAQNTQYF
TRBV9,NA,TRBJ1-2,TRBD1,TGTGCCAGCAGCACCTCTACAGGGGACTACTATGGCTACACCTTC,CASSTSTGDYYGYTF
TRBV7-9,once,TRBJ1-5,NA,TGTGCCAGCAGCGGACGGGTAGGGAATCAGCCCCAGCATTTT,CASSGRVGNQPQHF
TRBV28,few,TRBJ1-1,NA,TGTGCCAGCAGTTTATTAAGCGGGGAGTTAGTGGCTGAAGCTTTCTTT,CASSLLSGELVAEAFF
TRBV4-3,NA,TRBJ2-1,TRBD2,TGCGCCAGCAGCCAAGAATCTGATCGGCCAGCGGGGATCTCCTACAATGAGCAGTTCTTC,CASSQESDRPAGISYNEQFF
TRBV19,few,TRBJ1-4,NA,TGTGCCAGTAGTTACCGGGACACCGGAGTACCTGCAACTAATGAAAAACTGTTTTTT,CASSYRDTGVPATNEKLFF
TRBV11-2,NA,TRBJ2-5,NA,TGTGCCAGCAGCTTTGGCCAGGTCCAAGAGACCCAGTACTTC,CASSFGQVQETQYF
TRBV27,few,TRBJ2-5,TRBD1,TGTGCCAGCAGCACCAGCCCGGGACAGGGTTGGGAGACCCAGTACTTC,CASSTSPGQGWETQYF
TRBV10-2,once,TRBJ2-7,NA,TGCGCCAGCAGTGAAAATAGGTGGGCCCGAAACTACGAGCAGTACTTC,CASSENRWARNYEQYF
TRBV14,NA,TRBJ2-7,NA,TGTGCCAGCAGCCAGTTAAAGGGGCCATCCTACGAGCAGTACTTC,CASSQLKGPSYEQYF
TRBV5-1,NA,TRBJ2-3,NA,TGCGCCAGCAGCTTCCCGACTTGTCCGGGGACAGATACGCAGTATTTT,CASSFPTCPGTDTQYF
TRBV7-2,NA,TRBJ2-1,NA,TGTGCCAGCAGCTTAGCCTCTCTAGGGAAGAATGAGCAGTTCTTC,CASSLASLGKNEQFF
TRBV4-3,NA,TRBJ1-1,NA,TGCGCCAGCAGTCACCTGCGGGCTGTTAACACTGAAGCTTTCTTT,CASSHLRAVNTEAFF
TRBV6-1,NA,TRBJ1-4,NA,TGTGCCAGCAGTGAATCAGGGTTGGCTAATGAAAAACTGTTTTTT,CASSESGLANEKLFF
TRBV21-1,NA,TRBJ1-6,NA,TGTGCCAGCAGCAAAGTCGGGCCGTCCCTGGGGAGCTCCTATAATTCACCCCTCCACTTT,CASSKVGPSLGSSYNSPLHF
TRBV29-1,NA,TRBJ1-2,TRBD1,TGCAGCGTTCTCGGGACAGGGAGAGAATATGGCTACACCTTC,CSVLGTGREYGYTF